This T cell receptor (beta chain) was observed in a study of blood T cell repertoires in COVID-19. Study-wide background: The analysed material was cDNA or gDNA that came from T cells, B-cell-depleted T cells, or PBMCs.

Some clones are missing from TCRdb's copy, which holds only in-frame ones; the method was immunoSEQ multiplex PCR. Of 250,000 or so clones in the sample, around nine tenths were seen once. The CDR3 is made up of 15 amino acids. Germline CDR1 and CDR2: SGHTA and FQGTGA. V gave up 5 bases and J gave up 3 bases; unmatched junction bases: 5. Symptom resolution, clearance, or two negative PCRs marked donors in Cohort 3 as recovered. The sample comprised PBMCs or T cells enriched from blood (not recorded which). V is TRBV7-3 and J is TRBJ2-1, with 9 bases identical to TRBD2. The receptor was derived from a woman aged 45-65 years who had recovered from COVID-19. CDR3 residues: CASSSGRTNYNEQFF. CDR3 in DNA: TGTGCCAGCAGCAGCGGGAGGACCAACTACAATGAGCAGTTCTTC.